Only a few counts were recorded for the clone carrying this T cell receptor (beta chain). TCRdb's copy holds only in-frame clones and misses some; the assay was immunoSEQ multiplex PCR. The sample contains about 150,000 clones, approximately 86% of which appear only once. These data originate in a study of blood T cell repertoires in COVID-19. Study-level information: Sites in the United States, Italy and Spain provided acute and convalescent COVID-19 samples.

Germline CDR1 is LGHNA and CDR2 is YSLEER. The CDR3 spans 14 residues. With 4 bases clipped from V and 6 bases from J, the junction kept 7 bases outside the gene matches. The sequencing sample was made of peripheral blood. The rearrangement links TRBV4-3 to TRBJ1-1, with 8 bases that match TRBD1. The receptor's source is an elderly woman with COVID-19, enrolled during active disease. The CDR3 DNA sequence: TGCGCCAGCAGCCTGGGACAGGTGGGATCTGAAGCTTTCTTT. Its protein product is CASSLGQVGSEAFF.